The sequence of this T cell receptor (beta chain) was determined in a study of blood T cell repertoires in COVID-19. Study-level information: Material from acute and convalescent COVID-19 was sourced from the United States, Italy and Spain.

The assay was immunoSEQ multiplex PCR, and TCRdb's table has in-frame clones only and misses some. The data show fewer than 600,000 clones, approximately 92% seen once. During active infection, Seattle patients enrolled and were then monitored through disease. Germline V gene lookup returns CDR1 MNHEY and CDR2 SVGAGI. V was shortened by 7 bases and J by 9 bases, with 20 bases between the two germline ends. The CDR3 contains 14 residues. Sequences were obtained from peripheral blood. The sequence was collected from a young man with COVID-19, enrolled during active disease. The chain carries TRBV6-5 and TRBJ2-3, with D tentatively TRBD2 (5 bases). CDR3 protein: CASTELSGPSTQYF. The CDR3, as DNA: TGTGCCAGCACCGAACTCAGCGGTCCCTCCACGCAGTATTTT.